The present entry profiles one T cell receptor beta chain with its context. As yet, its antigen is unknown. Assay used: immunoSEQ multiplex PCR; TCRdb lists only in-frame clones, some missing. The sample lists 150,000 or so clones, less than 95% occurring once. Per the germline V gene, CDR1 is SGHRS and CDR2 is YFSETQ. V shed 3 bases, J shed 1 base, and the junction held 2 bases outside the gene matches. This CDR3 spans 14 amino acids. This sample is drawn from a study of cytomegalovirus exposure and HLA in healthy donors. General study results and limits: According to a subsequent analysis, TCR clusters identified in the first cohort showed a tendency to co-occur across the 100 to 150 validation repertoires.

The V gene is TRBV5-1, the J gene TRBJ2-5; 8 nucleotides match TRBD1. This sequence was found in a man between 18 and 29 years old in good health and CMV-seropositive. The specimen was PBMCs. The CDR3 region has the DNA TGCGCCAGCAGCTCCGGGACAGGCCAAGAGACCCAGTACTTC. It specifies CASSSGTGQETQYF. Drawing the rest from reference TRBV5-1 and TRBJ2-5, the complete variable domain is KAGVTQTPRYLIKTRGQQVTLSCSPISGHRSVSWYQQTPGQGLQFLFEYFSETQRNKGNFPGRFSGRQFSNSRSEMNVSTLELGDSALYLCASSSGTGQETQYFGPGTRLLVL.